The clone carrying this TCR beta chain has a single count. Using immunoSEQ multiplex PCR, the repertoire was profiled, and TCRdb retains in-frame clones only, with some absent. The sample holds a few hundred thousand clones, over 65% seen once. This sample is part of a study of blood T cell repertoires in COVID-19. The sample was peripheral blood. The clonotype originates from a man in his 60s who had recovered from COVID-19.

The CDR3 protein is CATSVSSGRAYEQYF. CDR3 nucleotides: TGTGCCACCAGCGTATCTAGCGGGAGGGCGTACGAGCAGTACTTC. This chain joins TRBV15 and TRBJ2-7; TRBD2 agrees at 12 bases. The CDR3 is 15 amino acids. The V and J ends lost 5 bases and 4 bases, in that order; junction bases with no gene match: 6. Germline CDR1 reads LNHNV; CDR2 reads YYDKDF (reference sequence).